The present TCR beta chain was sequenced within a study of cytomegalovirus exposure and HLA in healthy donors. Whole-study findings and limits: A later analysis reportedly found that, within productive TCRs, an Asian-associated ancestry cluster had fewer N-insertions than the mean observed across the roughly 700 donors. There were some V segments, including TRBV6-2 and TRBV6-3, excluded as indistinguishable. In an earlier analysis, productive rearrangement rates for most beta V segments clustered near 87% or 30%.

In the PCR, 60 Vbeta and 13 Jbeta primers were used. Here immunoSEQ multiplex PCR was the method, and the copy in TCRdb shows in-frame clones only, minus some. The sample lists 150,000 to 180,000 clones, 65% to 80% seen once, with about 4% in the top ten. This clone was observed a single time. The antigen remains undetermined. V dropped 0 bases and J dropped 4; count of bases not matched to a gene: 6. There are 15 residues in the CDR3. Germline-derived CDR1 and CDR2 are MNHEY and SVGAGI. Source material: PBMCs. This clonotype was obtained from a woman aged 40 to 49 in good health and CMV-seronegative. The chain uses TRBV6-5 and TRBJ2-7; the match to TRBD2 covers 7 bases. The CDR3 sequence: CASSYSRGFVYEQYF. The CDR3 bases are TGTGCCAGCAGTTACTCGCGGGGGTTTGTATACGAGCAGTACTTC.